This T cell receptor (beta chain) was retrieved from a study of OX40 agonist ivuxolimab in advanced cancers. Regarding the complete study: Ivuxolimab, which targeted the costimulatory receptor OX40 (CD134), was an agonistic, fully human IgG2 monoclonal antibody. Prior anti-PD-1, anti-PD-L1 or anti-CTLA-4 therapy was permitted, and 40% of dose-escalation patients had received checkpoint inhibitors. Intravenous ivuxolimab was administered to patients every 2 weeks at six dose levels: 0.01, 0.1, 0.3, 1.5, 3 and 10 mg/kg. Partial responses occurred in three dose-escalation patients: two with cutaneous melanoma and one with hepatocellular carcinoma. Peripheral TCRbeta sequencing aimed to test whether ivuxolimab altered TCR sequence diversity and caused clonal T-cell expansion. The dose-escalation cohort was about 87% male with a mean age of around 64 years, ranging from about 23 to 85. Among the roughly 52 dose-escalation patients, around 19 had hepatocellular carcinoma, 15 or so melanoma, 9 renal cell carcinoma and 9 head and neck cancer. The paper describes the monotherapy dose-escalation part (N ≈ 52 patients) of the phase I trial of ivuxolimab.

The trial excluded patients who had a history of autoimmune disease or were on systemic immunosuppression. In every dose cohort, peripheral blood was drawn for TCR sequencing at baseline, cycle 4 day 1, and cycle 7 day 1. Samples came from an open-label, multicenter, first-in-human phase I dose-escalation trial of ivuxolimab. Adults with locally advanced or metastatic melanoma, renal cell, hepatocellular, or head and neck squamous cell carcinoma were enrolled in the trial. Before TCR sequencing, CD4+ T cells and CD8+ T cells were sorted from peripheral blood as separate populations. In regard to this clone: Its recognized antigen is unknown. No base-level quality is on record; no much larger clone is a single base apart.

For sequencing of the TCRbeta CDR3 region, genomic DNA was extracted from the sorted cells. The immunoSEQ Assay was used for sequencing of TCRbeta CDR3 regions. TCRdb stores this immuneACCESS table with in-frame sequences only. Part of the clones is absent; in the studies checked, under half of the shortfall reflects unresolved V genes, and no reason is known for the rest. The sample table shows tens of thousands of clones, and more than 85% are seen once. The top ten clonotypes cover 6.2% of the sample. Trimmed from V: 0 bases; trimmed from J: 1 base; junction bases lacking a gene match: 7. The CDR3 contains 17 residues, cysteine and phenylalanine counted. Of all the DNA, just the CDR3 is kept, 51 bases in frame from base 1. Via the germline V gene, CDR1 is SGHRS and CDR2 YFSETQ. Results the study describes overall, beyond this receptor: On average, CD8+ T cells showed more expanded clones than CD4+ T cells after ivuxolimab. Low levels of normalized T-cell clonal expansion were also seen in some nonresponding patients. At doses of 0.1 to 3.0 mg/kg, clonal expansion of both CD4+ and CD8+ blood T cells was observed from baseline to week 6. In the 0.1-3.0 mg/kg groups, partial responders had among the lowest normalized peripheral clonal expansion, particularly in CD8+ T cells. Antigen specificity was not determined for the clonally expanded peripheral T cells.

The receptor chain draws on TRBV5-1 and TRBJ2-4; 7 bases in the junction line up with TRBD2. The sequence derives from an adult with an advanced solid tumor such as melanoma, head and neck, liver or kidney cancer. Sample: CD4+ or CD8+ T cells sorted from blood, taken in a trial of the OX40 agonist ivuxolimab. The CDR3 protein sequence reads: CASSLGLAGGAKNIQYF. The bases read TGCGCCAGCAGCTTGGGACTAGCTGGTGGGGCCAAAAACATTCAGTACTTC. Supplemented by the reference TRBV5-1 and TRBJ2-4 proteins around the CDR3, the complete variable domain is KAGVTQTPRYLIKTRGQQVTLSCSPISGHRSVSWYQQTPGQGLQFLFEYFSETQRNKGNFPGRFSGRQFSNSRSEMNVSTLELGDSALYLCASSLGLAGGAKNIQYFGAGTRLSVL.